These 19 T cell receptor beta chains share one sample of origin, sequenced in a study of blood T cell repertoires in COVID-19. Here immunoSEQ multiplex PCR was the method, and the copy in TCRdb shows in-frame clones only, minus some. The sample records roughly 380,000 clones, roughly 89% being singletons. Input material: peripheral blood. The source is a woman in her sixties or seventies with COVID-19, enrolled during active disease.

This rearrangement joins TRBV5-4 to TRBJ1-1, with TRBD1 as a possible D gene (5 bases). With 7 bases removed from V and 11 bases from J, the gap between germline ends came to 18 bases. Germline loops: CDR1 SGHNT, CDR2 YYREEE (reference sequence). This CDR3 is 12 amino acids long. CDR3 sequence reads: CASGVGQGVAFF. As DNA, the CDR3 is TGTGCCAGCGGGGTGGGGCAAGGGGTGGCTTTCTTT.

CDR3 sequence: CASSLKHGVDEQYF. In DNA form, the CDR3 reads TGTGCCAGCAGCCTCAAGCACGGGGTGGACGAGCAGTACTTC. The chain links TRBV5-5 to TRBJ2-7; possibly TRBD2 for D (5 bases). The CDR3 is made up of 14 amino acids. Looked up from germline, CDR1 is SGHKS and CDR2 is YYEKEE (reference sequence). Trimming left V 4 bases short and J 5 bases short, with 16 bases between.

The chain is built from TRBV2 and TRBJ2-3; 9 bases agree with TRBD1. Germline trimming cut 5 bases from V and 2 bases from J; bases unmatched to any gene: 2. Germline loops: CDR1 SNHLY, CDR2 FYNNEI. The CDR3 spans 14 residues. CDR3 DNA: TGTGCCAGCAGTCGGACAGGGGCCACAGATACGCAGTATTTT. Translated, it gives CASSRTGATDTQYF.

The gene calls are TRBV9 and TRBJ2-5, with D tentatively TRBD1 (5 bases). The germline CDR1 and CDR2 sequences are SGDLS and YYNGEE. Trimming removed 4 bases at V and 3 bases at J, with 13 bases between. The CDR3 extends over 14 amino acids. The CDR3 region is CASSSGRQKETQYF. The CDR3 nucleotides read TGTGCCAGCAGCTCCGGGCGACAGAAAGAGACCCAGTACTTC.

The genes are TRBV6-5 and TRBJ2-1, with D possibly matching TRBD2 (6 bases). Germline V gene sequence: CDR1 MNHEY, CDR2 SVGAGI. The V gene lost 5 bases and the J gene lost 3 bases, with 8 bases spanning the gap. The CDR3 contains 13 residues. The CDR3 coding sequence is TGTGCCAGCAGTCGGACTATCTACAATGAGCAGTTCTTC. Encoded protein: CASSRTIYNEQFF.

The chain links TRBV27 to TRBJ2-1; 8 bases fit TRBD1. The CDR3 is made up of 14 amino acids. J was trimmed by 2 bases and V by 6 bases; bases with no gene match: 3. In germline, CDR1 is MNHEY, CDR2 SMNVEV (reference sequence). The DNA of the CDR3 is TGTGCCAGCAGACCACAGGGGGCCTACAATGAGCAGTTCTTC. Protein: CASRPQGAYNEQFF.

The rearrangement uses TRBV27 and TRBJ1-1; D possibly corresponds to TRBD1 (5 bases). Germline lookup yields CDR1 MNHEY and CDR2 SMNVEV (reference sequence). The CDR3 has 13 residues. V shed 4 bases and J shed 3 bases, with 9 bases lying between them. DNA of the CDR3: TGTGCCAGCAGTTACCAGGGTTACACTGAAGCTTTCTTT. Protein sequence: CASSYQGYTEAFF.

The gene calls are TRBV29-1 and TRBJ2-1; TRBD1 agrees at 9 bases. This CDR3 is 15 amino acids long. In germline, CDR1 is SQVTM, CDR2 ANQGSEA. J was trimmed by 8 bases and V by 4 bases; bases with no gene match: 12. The CDR3 reads CSVVSRDRDMDEQFF. CDR3 bases: TGCAGCGTTGTATCCCGGGACAGGGATATGGATGAGCAGTTCTTC.

This clone was seen more than once but under ten times. This rearrangement joins TRBV5-8 to TRBJ1-3, with 8 bases fitting TRBD1. Per germline, CDR1 SGHTS and CDR2 YDEGEE. The junction had 3 bases not matched to a gene; V was cut back by 3 bases and J by 1 base. The CDR3 length is 15 residues. The CDR3, as DNA: TGTGCCAGCAGCTCTCAGGGGGCGTCTGGAAACACCATATATTTT. Amino acids: CASSSQGASGNTIYF.

The rearrangement links TRBV12-3 or TRBV12-4 to TRBJ1-5, with no clear D. The CDR3 totals 13 residues. The V end was cut by 5 bases, the J end by 4 bases, with 9 bases between. CDR3 protein: CASSESGNQPQHF. The CDR3 bases are TGTGCCAGCAGTGAGTCCGGGAATCAGCCCCAGCATTTT.

This clone occurred a few times. This chain uses TRBV5-6 with TRBJ2-4; D is possibly TRBD2 (5 bases). Germline CDR1 SGHDT, CDR2 YYEEEE. V lost 1 base and J lost 0, with 8 bases in between. CDR3 length equals 15 residues. The CDR3 spells CASSLRGLAKNIQYF. The CDR3 DNA sequence: TGTGCCAGCAGCTTGAGAGGGCTAGCCAAAAACATTCAGTACTTC.

The V call is TRBV20-1, the J call TRBJ2-7, with a possible D match to TRBD2 (5 bases). The V and J ends lost 3 bases and 6 bases respectively, with 24 bases between them. The CDR3 loop spans 16 amino acids. The germline gives CDR1 DFQATT, CDR2 SNEGSKA (reference sequence). The DNA for the CDR3 is TGCAGTGCTAGTAAATCTGAGAGGGCCGTGGAAGGCGAGCAGTACTTC. It is translated as CSASKSERAVEGEQYF.

J is TRBJ1-6 and V is TRBV28, with D uncertain. The CDR3 consists of 14 residues. CDR1 is MDHEN and CDR2 is SYDVKM in the germline V gene. Trimming stripped 5 bases from V and 6 bases from J, with 11 bases between. DNA of the CDR3: TGTGCCAGCAGTACTCCGGAGGGTAATTCACCCCTCCACTTT. It yields the protein CASSTPEGNSPLHF.

This rearrangement joins TRBV5-6 to TRBJ1-2; the D is unclear. The CDR3 has 15 residues. Per germline, CDR1 SGHDT and CDR2 YYEEEE. V was pared by 1 base and J by 7 bases, with 17 bases between. CDR3 in amino acids: CASSLTAMEIGGYTF. CDR3 DNA: TGTGCCAGCAGCTTGACAGCCATGGAAATCGGTGGCTACACCTTC.

The chain couples TRBV18 to TRBJ2-3, with 9 bases matching TRBD1. The CDR3 is 16 residues long. Germline values: CDR1 KGHSH, CDR2 LQKENI. V was clipped by 5 bases and J by 5 bases; unmatched bases: 11. CDR3 bases: TGTGCCAGCTCATTCAGACAGGGGGGCCGAGAAGATACGCAGTATTTT. Amino acids: CASSFRQGGREDTQYF.

The V gene is TRBV5-1, the J gene TRBJ1-1; 7 positions match TRBD1. Germline CDR1 SGHRS, CDR2 YFSETQ. V lost 4 bases to trimming and J lost 5 bases; unmatched junction nucleotides: 8. CDR3 length: 14 residues. CDR3 in amino acids: CASSPTGLGTEAFF. CDR3 coding DNA: TGCGCCAGCAGCCCGACAGGGCTCGGAACTGAAGCTTTCTTT. Using reference TRBV5-1 and TRBJ1-1 for the parts outside the CDR3, the full variable domain is KAGVTQTPRYLIKTRGQQVTLSCSPISGHRSVSWYQQTPGQGLQFLFEYFSETQRNKGNFPGRFSGRQFSNSRSEMNVSTLELGDSALYLCASSPTGLGTEAFFGQGTRLTVV.

V usage is TRBV28 and J usage is TRBJ1-2, with D perhaps TRBD1 (6 bases). Trimming shortened V by 8 bases and J by 3 bases, and 28 bases separated the two germline ends. The CDR3 is made up of 18 amino acids. Germline-derived CDR1 and CDR2 are MDHEN and SYDVKM. CDR3 nucleotide sequence: TGTGCCAGCCTCGGACAAACGCCCCGAAAGGGGGTCGACTATGGCTACACCTTC. Residues: CASLGQTPRKGVDYGYTF.

The sample holds one count of this clone. The chain links TRBV29-1 to TRBJ2-1, with D tentatively TRBD1 (6 bases). V lost 0 bases to trimming and J lost 4 bases, with 16 bases between them. The germline V gene has CDR1 SQVTM and CDR2 ANQGSEA. There are 16 residues in the CDR3. For the CDR3, the DNA is TGCAGCGTTGAAGATGGGGAGACAGGCAATTACAATGAGCAGTTCTTC. Translating gives CSVEDGETGNYNEQFF.

This clone was seen just once. The rearrangement links TRBV19 to TRBJ1-4; the match to TRBD1 covers 7 bases. From germline, CDR1 is LNHDA and CDR2 SQIVND (reference sequence). After removal of 5 bases from V and 11 bases from J, the junction contained 11 bases not matched to a gene. This CDR3 is built from 14 residues. The CDR3 coding sequence is TGTGCCAGTAGTCGTGGGACAGTCGGCCAGAAACTGTTTTTT. It is translated as CASSRGTVGQKLFF.